This record looks at one T cell receptor (beta chain) sequence and its context. No cognate antigen has been identified for it. Per-nucleotide qualities are absent, and no much larger clonotype sits a single base away. The collaborating institutions used their own protocols to collect whole blood in K2EDTA tubes. Collaborator samples were shipped for TCRbeta analysis as frozen whole blood, isolated PBMCs, or DNA extracted from either sample type. The germline V gene provides CDR1 SGHAT and CDR2 FQNNGV. The germline ends are 12 bases apart after V is trimmed by 4 bases and J by 0 bases. Measured from the cysteine to the phenylalanine, the CDR3 is 15 residues long. Solely the CDR3 DNA is kept, with 45 bases framed from the first base. This record comes from a study of blood T cell repertoires in COVID-19 (dated by TCRdb to about 2020). Context from the whole study: The collaborator samples originated in the United States, Italy and Spain and spanned the acute and convalescent phases of COVID-19. The material from the prospective study consisted of cDNA or gDNA derived from T cells, B-cell-depleted T cells, or PBMCs. Subjects who had been exposed to COVID-19, were actively infected with it, or had recovered from it provided the deeply sampled blood TCRbeta repertoires that made up the dataset. The repertoires were made available in a free public database intended to serve as a resource for research on the immune response to SARS-CoV-2. The samples were drawn from two sources: the first 160 participants of the ongoing ImmuneRACE study, and 1,000 to 1,500 subjects contributed by 6 global collaborators. Nearly every sample came with metadata listing a de-identified subject ID, COVID-19 status, age in years and sex. Where available, HLA class I and class II types were obtained from metadata supplied by the sample provider rather than from assay-based typing.

TCRbeta CDR3 regions were amplified from genomic DNA using the immunoSEQ Assay, a bias-controlled multiplex PCR. As for the authors' bioinformatics: Nucleated cell counts per sample were estimated from amplification of reference gene primers within the assay. To quantify the absolute abundance of each unique TCRbeta CDR3 rearrangement, sequence reads were collapsed and filtered. For each sample, productive Simpson clonality was calculated as the square root of Simpson's diversity index across productive rearrangements. Here the immuneACCESS table is served through TCRdb, limited to in-frame sequences with V and J called. Missing clones are a known gap in these copies; in checked studies unresolved V genes cover under half, and the rest lacks a known reason. V, J and clone size were drawn from that table, and D and trimming were deduced from the DNA. The sample records about 200,000 clones, approximately 88% of which are singletons. 27% of the sample is held by the ten biggest clonotypes.

General study outcomes and caveats: How much clinical and demographic metadata was included differed by source and by participant, and the metadata was provided uncurated.

The clonotype was recovered from a man in his forties with acute or convalescent COVID-19. Sequencing was carried out using peripheral blood. The rearrangement joined TRBV11-2 to TRBJ1-1, and the D gene may be TRBD1, 5 bases matching. The nucleotides read TGTGCCAGCAGCTCGCAATGGGGCATGAACACTGAAGCTTTCTTT. This codes for CASSSQWGMNTEAFF.